This T cell receptor (beta chain) was documented in a study of Ad26.COV2.S vaccination and SARS-CoV-2 variants. In the case of this clone: The antigen is not known.

Repertoires were generated with immunoSEQ multiplex PCR, while TCRdb's copy carries only in-frame clones and drops some. The sample has fewer than 55,000 clones; 83% are singletons. V dropped 4 bases and J dropped 5 bases, with 15 bases sitting between them. This CDR3 is built from 16 residues. Germline V gene data show CDR1 as KGHSH and CDR2 as LQKENI. Study-level points and caveats: Vaccine and placebo groups showed comparable non-spike TCR breadth.

The TCR comes from a human donor who had recovered from COVID-19. Sequenced material: peripheral blood, taken after recovery from COVID-19. The chain uses TRBV18 and TRBJ1-6, with D possibly TRBD1 on 6 matching bases. The CDR3 DNA is TGTGCCAGCTCACTACAGGGTTCAGGGGATAATTCACCCCTCCACTTT. As protein: CASSLQGSGDNSPLHF.